This TCR beta chain was found in a study of OX40 agonist ivuxolimab in advanced cancers. The CDR3 length is 15 residues. With baseline, cycle 4 day 1, and cycle 7 day 1 as timepoints, blood was sampled. Generated by immunoSEQ multiplex PCR, the TCRdb table keeps only in-frame clones and is missing some. Among 60,000 to 90,000 clones, about nine tenths were seen once, and the ten largest hold around 0.98%. The clonotype originates from an adult with an advanced solid tumor such as melanoma, head and neck, liver or kidney cancer. The sample here was CD4+ or CD8+ T cells sorted from blood, taken in a trial of the OX40 agonist ivuxolimab. This chain uses TRBV21-1 with TRBJ2-7; the table assigns TRBD2, which was not confirmed against the DNA. TRBV21-1 is termed a pseudogene. CDR3: CASSIRLAGNYEQYF. CDR3 nucleotides: TGTGCCAGCAGCATTCGACTAGCGGGGAACTACGAGCAGTACTTC.